Shown below are 2 T cell receptor beta chains from a single sample sequenced in a study of PD-1 blockade in classical Hodgkin lymphoma. Each patient relapsed following autologous stem cell transplantation, and prior brentuximab vedotin exposure differed. By magnetic negative selection, CD4+ T cells were purified from thawed PBMCs. Here immunoSEQ multiplex PCR was the method, and the copy in TCRdb shows in-frame clones only, minus some. The repertoire holds more than 25,000 clones, 85% to 90% seen once, with 2.4% in the top ten. The sample in question was CD4+ T cells from blood, obtained at baseline. The receptors come from a human donor with classical Hodgkin lymphoma.

J is TRBJ1-2 and V is TRBV28; D is possibly TRBD1 (6 bases). The CDR3 consists of 14 residues. Germline CDR1 reads MDHEN; CDR2 reads SYDVKM. Trimming took 6 bases from V and 2 from J, leaving 13 bases between them. The CDR3 region has the DNA TGTGCCAGCAGCCCTCCCCAGGGGAACTATGGCTACACCTTC. Its protein product is CASSPPQGNYGYTF.

The gene calls are TRBV6-5 and TRBJ2-5; D remains unclear. This CDR3 has 12 residues. The V end was cut by 6 bases, the J end by 10 bases, with 15 bases between. CDR1 is MNHEY, CDR2 SVGAGI, per germline. CDR3 amino acids: CASSPFGGDQYF. The DNA for the CDR3 is TGTGCCAGCAGCCCCTTCGGCGGAGACCAGTACTTC.